This TCR beta chain comes out of a study of T cells in Graves' hyperthyroidism and ophthalmopathy. Study background: The authors collected peripheral blood at initial diagnosis, before any treatment. Broader study findings: Clonotypes that were expanded in thyroid above 0.001 mostly appeared in blood too. Onset of ophthalmopathy came a median about 6.5 months after the model predicted it.

This clonotype was counted ten times or more. Its antigen remains unidentified. RNA transcripts served as the template for amplifying TCR beta CDR3 regions. Carried out on the TCR CDR3, a first-round RT-PCR used the HTBI primer set. TCRdb fed the multiplex PCR reads into MiXCR, producing one record per CDR3 protein. The sample carries hundreds of thousands of distinct CDR3 sequences, about 14% recorded once. Over 9 ml of fresh peripheral blood supplied the PBMCs. V lost 8 bases, J lost 4 bases, and 11 bases lay in between. The CDR3 runs to 13 residues. Germline lookup yields CDR1 MDHEN and CDR2 SYDVKM. Sequenced material: blood. The sequence was collected from a woman aged 45-60 years with Graves' ophthalmopathy. The chain uses TRBV28 and TRBJ2-2; D unresolved. CDR3 nucleotides: TGTGCCAGCGAAGGGCGGTTCACCGGGGAGCTGTTTTTT. It translates to CASEGRFTGELFF. Combining the CDR3 with reference TRBV28 and TRBJ2-2 gives the whole variable domain DVKVTQSSRYLVKRTGEKVFLECVQDMDHENMFWYRQDPGLGLRLIYFSYDVKMKEKGDIPEGYSVSREKKERFSLILESASTNQTSMYLCASEGRFTGELFFGEGSRLTVL.